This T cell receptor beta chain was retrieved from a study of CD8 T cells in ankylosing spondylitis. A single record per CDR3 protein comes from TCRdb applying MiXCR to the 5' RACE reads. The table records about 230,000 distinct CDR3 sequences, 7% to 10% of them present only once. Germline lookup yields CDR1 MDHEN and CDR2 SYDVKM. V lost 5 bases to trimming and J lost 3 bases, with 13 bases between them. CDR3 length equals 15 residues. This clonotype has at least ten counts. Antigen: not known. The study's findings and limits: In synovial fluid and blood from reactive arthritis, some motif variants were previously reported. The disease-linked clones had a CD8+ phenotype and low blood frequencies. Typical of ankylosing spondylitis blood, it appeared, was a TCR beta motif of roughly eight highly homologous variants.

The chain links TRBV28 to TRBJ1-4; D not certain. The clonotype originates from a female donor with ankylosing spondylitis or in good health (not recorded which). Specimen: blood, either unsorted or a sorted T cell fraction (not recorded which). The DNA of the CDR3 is TGTGCCAGCAGTCTGATAGTGGCTCCTAATGAAAAACTGTTTTTT. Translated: CASSLIVAPNEKLFF.